The 9 T cell receptor beta chains given below trace back to one sample, sequenced in a study of CD8 T cells in Susac syndrome. With random hexamers, reverse transcription was performed on about 0.45 to 1 ug of RNA. Via MiXCR, TCRdb re-called the immunoSEQ multiplex PCR reads, giving one row per CDR3 protein. Among hundreds of thousands of distinct CDR3 sequences listed, 85% were seen once. Sequenced material: CD8+ T cells from PBMCs. The receptors stem from a human donor with multiple sclerosis.

V usage is TRBV25-1 and J usage is TRBJ2-5, with D perhaps matching TRBD1 (6 bases). Trimming left V 1 base short and J 6 bases short, with 15 bases between. CDR1 is MGHDK and CDR2 is SYGVNS in the germline V gene. The CDR3 loop spans 15 amino acids. The CDR3 loop reads CASSEFTGSWKTQYF. For the CDR3, the DNA is TGTGCCAGCAGTGAATTTACAGGGTCATGGAAGACCCAGTACTTC.

The chain couples TRBV6-2 or TRBV6-3 to TRBJ2-1; no clear D gene. CDR1 is MNHEY and CDR2 is SVGEGT in the germline V gene. CDR3 length: 13 amino acids. Trimming took 2 bases from V and 7 from J, leaving 9 bases between them. CDR3 sequence: CASSYGRTNEQFF. The CDR3 DNA is TGTGCCAGCAGTTACGGTCGTACGAATGAGCAGTTCTTC.

This clonotype has more than one count but fewer than ten. The rearrangement joins TRBV3-1 to TRBJ2-7; no definite D call. The CDR3 totals 16 residues. CDR1 and CDR2 from the germline V gene are LGHDT and YNNKEL (reference sequence). Between the trimmed V and J ends, which lost 0 bases and 0 bases, there was a span of 12 bases. CDR3 bases: TGTGCCAGCAGCCAAGAGGGCCCCTCCAGCTCCTACGAGCAGTACTTC. Encoded protein: CASSQEGPSSSYEQYF.

This clonotype was counted only a few times. This chain uses TRBV4-1 with TRBJ2-7; no clear D gene. CDR3 length: 17 amino acids. CDR1 and CDR2 from the germline V gene are MGHRA and YSYEKL. Trimming removed 2 bases at V and 4 bases at J, with 21 bases between. The CDR3 sequence is CASSQLLQSPAVYEQYF. Written as DNA, the CDR3 is TGCGCCAGCAGCCAACTTCTCCAGTCCCCGGCCGTATACGAGCAGTACTTC.

On this clonotype: At one boundary the junction diverges from the germline segment, which might be a read error. V is TRBV4-1 and J is TRBJ1-1; D uncertain. Germline loops: CDR1 MGHRA, CDR2 YSYEKL. This CDR3 is 14 amino acids long. The CDR3 DNA reads as TGCGCCAGCAGCCGATCCGTAATGAACACTGAAGCTTCCTTT. Translated, it gives CASSRSVMNTEASF.

This sequence joins TRBV7-9 and TRBJ2-1; 8 nucleotides line up with TRBD1. Germline values: CDR1 SEHNR, CDR2 FQNEAQ (reference sequence). CDR3 length: 19 amino acids. J lost 3 bases, V lost 5 bases, and 18 bases had no gene match. The CDR3: CASSVQGGLAGRDYNEQFF. DNA of the CDR3: TGTGCCAGCAGCGTACAGGGGGGATTGGCGGGACGGGACTACAATGAGCAGTTCTTC.

This clonotype occurred once. The chain links TRBV7-2 to TRBJ2-7; no definite D call. The ends were cut back, 2 bases at V and 2 bases at J, with 10 bases in the middle. Germline V gives CDR1 SGHTA, CDR2 FQGNSA. The CDR3 is made up of 14 amino acids. This chain's CDR3 is CASSLWLTTYEQYF. The CDR3 DNA follows: TGTGCCAGCAGCTTATGGCTAACAACCTACGAGCAGTACTTC.

The chain uses TRBV14 and TRBJ1-1; 7 bases map to TRBD1. In germline, CDR1 is SGHDN, CDR2 FVKESK. The length of the CDR3 is 14 residues. The junction had 10 bases not matched to a gene; V was cut back by 4 bases and J by 8 bases. The CDR3 region is CASSPPPTGREAFF. The DNA for the CDR3 is TGTGCCAGCAGCCCTCCTCCGACAGGGCGGGAAGCTTTCTTT.

This sequence joins TRBV7-2 and TRBJ2-1; D is unresolved. Germline V CDR1 and CDR2: SGHTA, FQGNSA. With 0 bases removed from V and 8 bases from J, the gap between germline ends came to 8 bases. There are 13 residues in the CDR3. Here the CDR3 reads CASSLAHVHEQFF. CDR3 DNA sequence: TGTGCCAGCAGCTTAGCCCATGTGCATGAGCAGTTCTTC.